This T cell receptor (beta chain) was sequenced for a study of identical twins. The CDR3 extends over 14 amino acids. V lost 6 bases to trimming and J lost 4 bases, with 12 bases between them. Study-wide results and caveats: Donors were not followed over many years; analysis was cross-sectional. Analyses of zero insertions could be partly confounded by invariant MAIT and iNKT cells.

TCRdb independently ran MiXCR on the 5' RACE reads; one entry per CDR3 protein. The table shows roughly 630,000 distinct CDR3 sequences, with just over 7% occurring only once. Many counts were recorded for this clonotype. What it binds is not known. The data also belong to a second study, concerning yellow fever vaccine responses in identical twins. This second study notes: Reports say the vaccine T cell response in twins looked partly convergent and partly personalized.

The genes are TRBV12-3 or TRBV12-4 and TRBJ2-2, with D possibly TRBD2 on 5 matching bases. What was sequenced was PBMCs. The sequence derives from a woman between 18 and 29 years old in good health. The CDR3 sequence: CASSHSGLTGELFF. CDR3 in DNA: TGTGCCAGCAGCCACAGCGGACTCACCGGGGAGCTGTTTTTT.